This T cell receptor (beta chain) came from a study of blood T cell repertoires in COVID-19. Per the germline V gene, CDR1 is MNHEY and CDR2 is SVGAGI. The CDR3 runs 13 residues. Trimming shortened V by 2 bases and J by 8 bases, and 12 bases separated the two germline ends. This clone came up a few times. TCRdb keeps only in-frame clones here, not all; method: immunoSEQ multiplex PCR. The sample holds roughly 110,000 clones, roughly 84% seen once. Sequencing input: peripheral blood. This chain uses TRBV6-5 with TRBJ1-1; D gene ambiguous. This TCR was recovered from a man aged 35 to 55 with acute or convalescent COVID-19. CDR3 residues: CASSYTRVREAFF. For the CDR3, the DNA is TGTGCCAGCAGTTACACCCGGGTCAGAGAAGCTTTCTTT.